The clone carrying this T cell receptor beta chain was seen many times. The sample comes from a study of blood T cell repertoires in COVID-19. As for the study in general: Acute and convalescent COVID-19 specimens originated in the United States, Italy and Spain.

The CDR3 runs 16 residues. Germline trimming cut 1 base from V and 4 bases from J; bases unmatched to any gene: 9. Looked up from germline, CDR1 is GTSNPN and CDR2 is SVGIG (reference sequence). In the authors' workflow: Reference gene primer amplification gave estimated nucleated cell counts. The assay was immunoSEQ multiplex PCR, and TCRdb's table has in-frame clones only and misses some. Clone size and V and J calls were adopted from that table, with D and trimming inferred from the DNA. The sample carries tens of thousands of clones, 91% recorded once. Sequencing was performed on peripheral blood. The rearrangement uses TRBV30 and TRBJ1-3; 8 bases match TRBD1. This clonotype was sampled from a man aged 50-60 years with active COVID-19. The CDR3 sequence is CAWSGQGAGVGNTIYF. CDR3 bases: TGTGCCTGGAGTGGGCAGGGGGCAGGCGTGGGAAACACCATATATTTT. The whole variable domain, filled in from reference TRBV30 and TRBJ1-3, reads SQTIHQWPATLVQPVGSPLSLECTVEGTSNPNLYWYRQAAGRGLQLLFYSVGIGQISSEVPQNLSASRPQDRQFILSSKKLLLSDSGFYLCAWSGQGAGVGNTIYFGEGSWLTVV.